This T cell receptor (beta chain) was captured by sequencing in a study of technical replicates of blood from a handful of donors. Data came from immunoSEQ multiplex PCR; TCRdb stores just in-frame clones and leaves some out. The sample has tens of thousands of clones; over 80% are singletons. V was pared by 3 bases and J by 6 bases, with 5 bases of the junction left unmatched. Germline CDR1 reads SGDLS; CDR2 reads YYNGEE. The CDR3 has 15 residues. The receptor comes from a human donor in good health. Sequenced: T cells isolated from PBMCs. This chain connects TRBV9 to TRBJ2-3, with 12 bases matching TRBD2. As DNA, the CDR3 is TGTGCCAGCAGCGCGACTAGCGGGAGTCCGGATACGCAGTATTTT. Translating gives CASSATSGSPDTQYF.